A single sample gave rise to the 20 T cell receptor beta chains below, sequenced in a study of cytomegalovirus exposure and HLA in healthy donors. In the PCR, 60 Vbeta and 13 Jbeta primers were used. Only in-frame clones appear in the TCRdb table, and some are missing; sequencing was by immunoSEQ multiplex PCR. This table holds 150,000 or so clones, about three quarters found once. Sequenced material: PBMCs. The receptor source for this set is a man in his forties in good health and CMV-seropositive.

The CDR3 nucleotides read TGCGCCAGCAGCCAATGGGACAGGGACGTCGAAAAACTGTTTTTT. It is translated as CASSQWDRDVEKLFF. The V call is TRBV4-1, the J call TRBJ1-4, with 9 bases aligning to TRBD1. The CDR3 is 15 residues long. Germline V CDR1 and CDR2: MGHRA, YSYEKL. The V gene end was trimmed by 2 bases and the J gene end by 8 bases; junction bases not matched to a gene: 6.

This clone was recorded only once. This rearrangement joins TRBV13 to TRBJ2-3, with a weak D call TRBD1 (6 bases). This CDR3 has 17 amino acids. Germline CDR1 is PRHDT and CDR2 is FYEKMQ (reference sequence). Trimming stripped 5 bases from V and 13 bases from J, with 31 bases between. DNA of the CDR3: TGTGCCAGCAGCAAACCGAGCCGGGACACGGACTCCCCACCTAAGTATTTT. Residues: CASSKPSRDTDSPPKYF.

This clone has more than one count but fewer than ten. The genes are TRBV5-1 and TRBJ2-7; 7 bases are a match to TRBD1. V gave up 4 bases and J gave up 0 bases; unmatched junction bases: 13. Germline CDR1 SGHRS, CDR2 YFSETQ. The CDR3 extends over 17 amino acids. CDR3 sequence: CASSLGGVGRYSYEQYF. As DNA, the CDR3 is TGCGCCAGCAGCCTAGGGGGCGTGGGTCGGTACTCCTACGAGCAGTACTTC.

The chain employs TRBV18 and TRBJ2-7; TRBD1 agrees at 9 bases. Trimming cost V 3 bases and J 6 bases; bases outside gene matches: 9. CDR3 size: 15 residues. The germline gives CDR1 KGHSH, CDR2 LQKENI. This CDR3 is CASSPGTGRSPEQYF. The DNA of the CDR3 is TGTGCCAGCTCACCCGGGACAGGGCGATCGCCCGAGCAGTACTTC.

V and J are TRBV9 and TRBJ2-2, with a tentative D call TRBD1 (6 bases). Trimming removed 4 bases at V and 5 bases at J, with 15 bases between. The length of the CDR3 is 15 residues. Germline loops: CDR1 SGDLS, CDR2 YYNGEE. The CDR3 reads CASSIGTHATGELFF. In DNA form, the CDR3 reads TGTGCCAGCAGCATCGGGACACATGCTACCGGGGAGCTGTTTTTT.

The rearrangement joins TRBV7-9 to TRBJ1-2, with D possibly TRBD1 on 5 matching bases. The CDR3 covers 16 residues. The V and J ends lost 5 bases and 1 base respectively, with 17 bases between them. Germline CDR1 and CDR2: SEHNR and FQNEAQ (reference sequence). In DNA form, the CDR3 reads TGTGCCAGCAGCATTGCGGGAGGGGTGCATAACTATGGCTACACCTTC. Translation gives CASSIAGGVHNYGYTF.

This clone occurred once. The V and J genes are TRBV15 and TRBJ2-7, with D possibly being TRBD1 (5 bases). V lost 8 bases, J lost 4 bases, and 15 bases lay in between. The CDR3 spans 13 residues. CDR1 is LNHNV and CDR2 is YYDKDF in the germline V gene (reference sequence). The CDR3, as DNA: TGTGCCACCGCCCAGGGCCTACAATACGAGCAGTACTTC. Its protein is CATAQGLQYEQYF.

This clone has just one count. The chain recombines TRBV28 with TRBJ1-2, with TRBD1 as a possible D gene (5 bases). This CDR3 is built from 15 residues. Per the germline V gene, CDR1 is MDHEN and CDR2 is SYDVKM. V lost 0 bases, J lost 9 bases, and 17 bases lay in between. The CDR3 region is CASSLWQGGIGSYTF. For the CDR3, the DNA is TGTGCCAGCAGTTTATGGCAGGGTGGGATAGGGAGCTACACCTTC.

The rearrangement links TRBV10-2 to TRBJ2-1; 8 nucleotides match TRBD2. Unmatched junction bases numbered 6, after V lost 0 bases and J lost 8 bases. Germline V gives CDR1 WSHSY, CDR2 SAAADI. The CDR3 is made up of 15 amino acids. The DNA for the CDR3 is TGCGCCAGCAGTGAGTCGGTAGCGGGACGTTATGAGCAGTTCTTC. Encoded protein: CASSESVAGRYEQFF.

The V call is TRBV11-2, the J call TRBJ2-7; 9 bases map to TRBD1. J was trimmed by 2 bases and V by 5 bases; bases with no gene match: 16. This CDR3 has 18 amino acids. Germline loops: CDR1 SGHAT, CDR2 FQNNGV. CDR3 nucleotide sequence: TGTGCCAGCAGCCCTGAGGCAGGGGGACAGGGTCGAACCTACGAGCAGTACTTC. Translated: CASSPEAGGQGRTYEQYF.

This clone was found once. The V and J genes are TRBV2 and TRBJ2-5; possibly TRBD2 for D (6 bases). V gave up 6 bases and J gave up 9 bases, with 14 bases separating them. Germline CDR1 and CDR2: SNHLY and FYNNEI. The CDR3 totals 12 residues. This CDR3 reads CASSPGPGAQYF. CDR3 coding DNA: TGTGCCAGCAGCCCCGGGCCGGGGGCCCAGTACTTC.

The chain uses TRBV11-2 and TRBJ2-4, with D perhaps TRBD2 (6 bases). V shed 5 bases and J shed 6 bases, with 17 bases lying between them. The CDR3 contains 15 residues. The germline gives CDR1 SGHAT, CDR2 FQNNGV. The CDR3 nucleotides read TGTGCCAGCAGCGAGGGGAGGACAAGCGGAAACATTCAGTACTTC. It codes for CASSEGRTSGNIQYF.

This clone occurred a few times. The chain is built from TRBV9 and TRBJ1-2; 7 positions match TRBD1. Trimming removed 3 bases from V and 5 bases from J; junction bases left unmatched: 4. The germline V gene has CDR1 SGDLS and CDR2 YYNGEE. The CDR3 spans 13 residues. The DNA of the CDR3 is TGTGCCAGCAGCGCTCAGGGGGGATATGGCTACACCTTC. Translating it yields CASSAQGGYGYTF. Drawing the rest from reference TRBV9 and TRBJ1-2, the complete variable domain is DSGVTQTPKHLITATGQRVTLRCSPRSGDLSVYWYQQSLDQGLQFLIQYYNGEERAKGNILERFSAQQFPDLHSELNLSSLELGDSALYFCASSAQGGYGYTFGSGTRLTVV.

V usage is TRBV27 and J usage is TRBJ2-2; 8 bases line up with TRBD1. V trimming: 5 bases; J trimming: 5 bases; junction bases outside the gene matches: 10. The CDR3 runs 16 residues. Germline V gene lookup returns CDR1 MNHEY and CDR2 SMNVEV (reference sequence). The DNA of the CDR3 is TGTGCCAGCAGTCCCTACTGGACAGGGTGGACCGGGGAGCTGTTTTTT. Protein: CASSPYWTGWTGELFF.

V and J are TRBV11-2 and TRBJ2-3; 10 bases are shared with TRBD2. The V gene end was trimmed by 1 base and the J gene end by 6 bases; junction bases not matched to a gene: 7. The germline V gene has CDR1 SGHAT and CDR2 FQNNGV. The CDR3 is 16 amino acids. CDR3 sequence reads: CASSLVTLAGVDTQYF. The CDR3 DNA is TGTGCCAGCAGCTTAGTAACCCTAGCGGGAGTGGATACGCAGTATTTT.

The genes are TRBV5-3 and TRBJ2-1; 9 bases line up with TRBD1. TRBV5-3 is sorted into the ORF group, with uncertain function. The CDR3 is 14 residues long. V dropped 4 bases and J dropped 10; count of bases not matched to a gene: 9. The CDR3 loop reads CARSAGTGTGEQFF. The CDR3 coding sequence is TGTGCCAGAAGCGCCGGGACAGGGACGGGGGAGCAGTTCTTC.

The chain has TRBV7-8 and TRBJ1-2; no clear D gene. Germline CDR1 and CDR2: SGHVS and FQNEAQ. Trimming left V 2 bases short and J 10 bases short, with 14 bases between. This CDR3 is built from 13 residues. The CDR3, as DNA: TGTGCCAGCAGCTTACTGACAAGCAGAGACTACACCTTC. It specifies CASSLLTSRDYTF.

Remarks on this clone: The junction departs from the called germline gene at one end, perhaps through a read error. The genes are TRBV5-6 and TRBJ2-4; no reliable D call. This CDR3 has 11 amino acids. Germline CDR1 is SGHDT and CDR2 is YYEEEE. In DNA, the CDR3 is TGTGCCAGCAGCTTGGGGAACAGTCAGTACTTC. Translating it yields CASSLGNSQYF.

The chain recombines TRBV6-4 with TRBJ2-3; 7 positions agree with TRBD2. CDR3 size: 14 residues. J lost 0 bases, V lost 8 bases, and 5 bases had no gene match. Germline V lookup: CDR1 MRHNA, CDR2 SNTAGT. The CDR3 sequence: CASRGSRSTDTQYF. CDR3 nucleotide sequence: TGTGCCAGCCGCGGGAGCCGGAGCACAGATACGCAGTATTTT.

The chain combines TRBV9 with TRBJ2-7; TRBD1 matches at 8 bases. The CDR3 is made up of 14 amino acids. Germline V CDR1 and CDR2: SGDLS, YYNGEE. V lost 3 bases, J lost 1 base, and 3 bases stayed unmatched. In nucleotides, the CDR3 is TGTGCCAGCAGCGCACAGGGGGGATCCTACGAGCAGTACTTC. Protein product: CASSAQGGSYEQYF.